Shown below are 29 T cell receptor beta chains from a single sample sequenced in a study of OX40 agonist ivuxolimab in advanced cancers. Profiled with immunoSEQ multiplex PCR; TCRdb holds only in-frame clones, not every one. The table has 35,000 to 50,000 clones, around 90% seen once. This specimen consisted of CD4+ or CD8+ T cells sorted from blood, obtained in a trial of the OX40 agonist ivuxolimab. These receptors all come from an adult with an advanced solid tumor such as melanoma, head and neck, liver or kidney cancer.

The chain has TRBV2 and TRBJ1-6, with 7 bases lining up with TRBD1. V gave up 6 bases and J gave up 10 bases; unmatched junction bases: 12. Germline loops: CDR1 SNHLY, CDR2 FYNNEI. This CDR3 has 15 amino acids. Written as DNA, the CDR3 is TGTGCCAGCAGGAATTGGGGACAGAAGGGCTCACCCCTCCACTTT. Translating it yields CASRNWGQKGSPLHF.

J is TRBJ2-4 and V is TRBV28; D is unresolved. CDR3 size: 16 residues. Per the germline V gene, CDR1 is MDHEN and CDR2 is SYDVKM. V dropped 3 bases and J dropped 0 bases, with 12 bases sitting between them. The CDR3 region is CASSFGQILAKNIQYF. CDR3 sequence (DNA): TGTGCCAGCAGTTTTGGGCAGATACTAGCCAAAAACATTCAGTACTTC.

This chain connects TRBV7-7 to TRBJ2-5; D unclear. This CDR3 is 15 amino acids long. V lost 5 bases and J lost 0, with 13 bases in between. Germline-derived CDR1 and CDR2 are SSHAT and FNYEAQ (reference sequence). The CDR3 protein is CASSPATIYQETQYF. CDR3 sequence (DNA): TGTGCCAGCAGCCCGGCAACAATATACCAAGAGACCCAGTACTTC.

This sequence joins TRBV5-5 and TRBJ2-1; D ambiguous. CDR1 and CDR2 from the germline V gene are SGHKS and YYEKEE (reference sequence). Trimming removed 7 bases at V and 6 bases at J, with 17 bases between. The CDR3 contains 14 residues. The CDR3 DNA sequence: TGTGCCAGCCCCGCTCCCATCGCCGGCAATGAGCAGTTCTTC. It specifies CASPAPIAGNEQFF.

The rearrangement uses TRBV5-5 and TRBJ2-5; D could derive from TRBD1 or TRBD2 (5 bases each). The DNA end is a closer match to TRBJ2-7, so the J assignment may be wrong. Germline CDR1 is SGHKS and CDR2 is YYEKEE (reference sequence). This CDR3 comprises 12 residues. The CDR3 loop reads CASSPFGAEQYF. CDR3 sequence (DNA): TGTGCCAGCAGCCCCTTCGGGGCCGAGCAGTACTTC.

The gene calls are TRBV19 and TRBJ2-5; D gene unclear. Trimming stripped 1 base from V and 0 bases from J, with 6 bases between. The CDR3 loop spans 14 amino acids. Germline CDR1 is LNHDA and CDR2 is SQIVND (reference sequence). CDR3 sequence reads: CASSIAEYQETQYF. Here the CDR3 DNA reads TGTGCCAGTAGTATAGCGGAGTACCAAGAGACCCAGTACTTC.

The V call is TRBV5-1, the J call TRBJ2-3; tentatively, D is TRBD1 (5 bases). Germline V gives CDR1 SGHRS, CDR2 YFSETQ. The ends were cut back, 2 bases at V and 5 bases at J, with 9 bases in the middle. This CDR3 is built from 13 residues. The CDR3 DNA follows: TGCGCCAGCAGCTTTTCAGGGATAGATACGCAGTATTTT. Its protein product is CASSFSGIDTQYF.

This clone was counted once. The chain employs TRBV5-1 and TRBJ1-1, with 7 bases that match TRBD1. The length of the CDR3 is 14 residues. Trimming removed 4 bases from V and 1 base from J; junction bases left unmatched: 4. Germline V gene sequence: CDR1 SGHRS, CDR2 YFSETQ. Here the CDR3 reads CASSEGTANTEAFF. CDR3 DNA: TGCGCCAGCAGCGAGGGGACAGCGAACACTGAAGCTTTCTTT.

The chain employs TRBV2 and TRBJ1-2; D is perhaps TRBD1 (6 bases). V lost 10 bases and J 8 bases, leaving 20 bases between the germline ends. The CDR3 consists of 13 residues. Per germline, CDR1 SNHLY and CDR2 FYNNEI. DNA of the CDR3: TGTGCCAAACGGAACAGGGAAGTACGCGGCTACACCTTC. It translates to CAKRNREVRGYTF.

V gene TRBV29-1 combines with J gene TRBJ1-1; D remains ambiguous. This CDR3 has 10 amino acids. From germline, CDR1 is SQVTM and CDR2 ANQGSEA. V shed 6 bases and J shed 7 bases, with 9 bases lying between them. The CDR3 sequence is CSVLWGEAFF. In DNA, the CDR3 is TGCAGCGTCCTGTGGGGTGAAGCTTTCTTT.

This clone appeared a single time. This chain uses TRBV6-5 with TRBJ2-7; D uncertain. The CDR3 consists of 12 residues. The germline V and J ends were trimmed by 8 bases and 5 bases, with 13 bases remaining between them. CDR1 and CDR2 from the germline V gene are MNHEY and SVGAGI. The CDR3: CASGRDIHEQYF. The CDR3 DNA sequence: TGTGCCAGCGGAAGAGACATTCACGAGCAGTACTTC.

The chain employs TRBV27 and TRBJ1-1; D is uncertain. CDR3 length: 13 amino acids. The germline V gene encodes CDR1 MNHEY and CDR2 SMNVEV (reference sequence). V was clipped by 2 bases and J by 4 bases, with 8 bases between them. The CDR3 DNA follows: TGTGCCAGCAGTTTAGCAGCTGGCACTGAAGCTTTCTTT. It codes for CASSLAAGTEAFF.

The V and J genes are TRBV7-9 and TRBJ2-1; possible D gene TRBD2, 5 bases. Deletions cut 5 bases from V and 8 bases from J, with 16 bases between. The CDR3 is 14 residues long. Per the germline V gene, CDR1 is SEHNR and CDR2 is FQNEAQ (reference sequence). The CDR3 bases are TGTGCCAGCAGCCCTGGAGGCCCGTTCGATGAGCAGTTCTTC. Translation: CASSPGGPFDEQFF.

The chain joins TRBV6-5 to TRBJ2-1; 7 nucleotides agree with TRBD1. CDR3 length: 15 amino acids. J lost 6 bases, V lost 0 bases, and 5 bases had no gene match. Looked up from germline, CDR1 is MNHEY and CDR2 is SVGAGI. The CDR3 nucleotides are TGTGCCAGCAGTTACTCGACGGCAGGGGGCAATGAGCAGTTCTTC. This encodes CASSYSTAGGNEQFF.

In DNA, the CDR3 is TGTGCCAGCCGGGAGTTTGGACAGGGAACGGCTTTCTTT. This gives the protein CASREFGQGTAFF. The rearrangement joins TRBV6-6 to TRBJ1-1, with 8 bases lining up with TRBD1. J was trimmed by 11 bases and V by 8 bases; bases with no gene match: 13. This CDR3 has 13 amino acids. Looked up from germline, CDR1 is MNHNY and CDR2 is SVGAGI (reference sequence).

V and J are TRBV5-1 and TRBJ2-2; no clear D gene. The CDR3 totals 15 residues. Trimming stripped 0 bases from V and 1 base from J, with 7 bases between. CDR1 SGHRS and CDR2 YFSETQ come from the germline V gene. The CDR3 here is CASSLEAVNTGELFF. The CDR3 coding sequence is TGCGCCAGCAGCTTGGAAGCCGTGAACACCGGGGAGCTGTTTTTT.

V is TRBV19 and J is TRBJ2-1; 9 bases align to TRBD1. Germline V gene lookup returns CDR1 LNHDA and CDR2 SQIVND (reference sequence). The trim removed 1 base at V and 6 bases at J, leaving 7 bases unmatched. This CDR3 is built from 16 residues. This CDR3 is CASSIVAGQGFNEQFF. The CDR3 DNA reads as TGTGCCAGTAGTATAGTAGCAGGACAGGGGTTCAATGAGCAGTTCTTC.

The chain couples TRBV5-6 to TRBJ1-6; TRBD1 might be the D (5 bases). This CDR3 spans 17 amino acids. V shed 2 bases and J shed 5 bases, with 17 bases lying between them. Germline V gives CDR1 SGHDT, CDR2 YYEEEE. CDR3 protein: CASSFTGGARNNSPLHF. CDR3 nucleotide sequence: TGTGCCAGCAGCTTTACCGGCGGGGCAAGGAATAATTCACCCCTCCACTTT.

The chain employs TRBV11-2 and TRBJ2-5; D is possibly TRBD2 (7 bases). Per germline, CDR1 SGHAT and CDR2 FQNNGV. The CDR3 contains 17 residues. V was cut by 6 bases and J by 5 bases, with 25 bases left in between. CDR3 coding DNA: TGTGCCAGCAGTCGAGCTAGCGGTTACAACCAGGGGGAGACCCAGTACTTC. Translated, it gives CASSRASGYNQGETQYF.

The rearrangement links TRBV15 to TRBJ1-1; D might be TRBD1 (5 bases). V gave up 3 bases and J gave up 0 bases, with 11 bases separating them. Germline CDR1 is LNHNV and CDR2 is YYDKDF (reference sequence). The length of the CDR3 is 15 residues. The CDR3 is CATSSNRLLNTEAFF. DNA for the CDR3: TGTGCCACCAGCAGTAACAGGCTCCTGAACACTGAAGCTTTCTTT.

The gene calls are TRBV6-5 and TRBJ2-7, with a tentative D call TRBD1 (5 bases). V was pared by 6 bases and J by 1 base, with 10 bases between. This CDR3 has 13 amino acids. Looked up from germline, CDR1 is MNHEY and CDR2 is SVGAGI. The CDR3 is CASSPDSSYEQYV. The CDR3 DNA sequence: TGTGCCAGCAGCCCTGACAGTTCCTACGAGCAGTACGTC.

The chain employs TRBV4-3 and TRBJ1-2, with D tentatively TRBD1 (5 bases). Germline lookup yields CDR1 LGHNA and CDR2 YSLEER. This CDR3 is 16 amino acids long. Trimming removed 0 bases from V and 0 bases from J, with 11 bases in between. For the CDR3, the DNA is TGCGCCAGCAGCCAAGATCGGGGGGTAGCTAACTATGGCTACACCTTC. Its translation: CASSQDRGVANYGYTF.

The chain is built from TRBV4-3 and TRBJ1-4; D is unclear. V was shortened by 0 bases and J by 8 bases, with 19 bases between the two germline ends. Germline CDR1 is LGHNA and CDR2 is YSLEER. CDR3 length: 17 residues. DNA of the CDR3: TGCGCCAGCAGCCAAGAGGCCACCAGGCCATTCAACGAAAAACTGTTTTTT. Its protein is CASSQEATRPFNEKLFF.

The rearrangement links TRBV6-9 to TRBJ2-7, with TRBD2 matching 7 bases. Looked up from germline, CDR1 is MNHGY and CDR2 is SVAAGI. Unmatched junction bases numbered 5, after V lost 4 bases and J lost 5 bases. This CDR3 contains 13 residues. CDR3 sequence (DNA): TGTGCCAGCAGTTTAGCGGGCCAACACGAGCAGTACGTC. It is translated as CASSLAGQHEQYV.

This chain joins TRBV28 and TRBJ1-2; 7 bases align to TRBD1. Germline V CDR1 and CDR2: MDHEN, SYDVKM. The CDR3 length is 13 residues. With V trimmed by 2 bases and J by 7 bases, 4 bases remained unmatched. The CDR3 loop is CASSLKGAGGYTF. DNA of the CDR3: TGTGCCAGCAGTTTAAAGGGGGCTGGTGGCTACACCTTC.

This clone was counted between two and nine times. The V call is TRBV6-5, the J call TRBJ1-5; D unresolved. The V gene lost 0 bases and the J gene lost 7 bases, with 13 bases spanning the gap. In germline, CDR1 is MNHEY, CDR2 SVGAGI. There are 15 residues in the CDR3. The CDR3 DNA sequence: TGTGCCAGCAGTTACTCGAGCCGGGGAGGACAGCCCCAGCATTTT. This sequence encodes CASSYSSRGGQPQHF.

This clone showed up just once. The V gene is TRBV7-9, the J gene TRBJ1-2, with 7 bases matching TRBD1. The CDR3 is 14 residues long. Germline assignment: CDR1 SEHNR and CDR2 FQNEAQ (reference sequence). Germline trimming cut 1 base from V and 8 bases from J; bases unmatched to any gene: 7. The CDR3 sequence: CASSLGGGAGGYTF. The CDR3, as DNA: TGTGCCAGCAGCTTAGGAGGGGGCGCGGGCGGCTACACCTTC.

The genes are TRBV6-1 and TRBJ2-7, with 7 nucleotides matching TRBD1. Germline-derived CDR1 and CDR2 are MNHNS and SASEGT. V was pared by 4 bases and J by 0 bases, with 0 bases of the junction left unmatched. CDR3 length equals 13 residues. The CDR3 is CASSGDSSYEQYV. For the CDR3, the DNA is TGTGCCAGCAGTGGGGACAGCTCCTACGAGCAGTACGTC.

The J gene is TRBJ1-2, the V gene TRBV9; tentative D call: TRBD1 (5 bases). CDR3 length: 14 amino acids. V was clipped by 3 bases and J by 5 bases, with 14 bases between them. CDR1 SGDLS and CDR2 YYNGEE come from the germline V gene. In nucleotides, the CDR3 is TGTGCCAGCAGCGCCTCAGGGACGGCATATGGCTACACCTTC. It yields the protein CASSASGTAYGYTF.